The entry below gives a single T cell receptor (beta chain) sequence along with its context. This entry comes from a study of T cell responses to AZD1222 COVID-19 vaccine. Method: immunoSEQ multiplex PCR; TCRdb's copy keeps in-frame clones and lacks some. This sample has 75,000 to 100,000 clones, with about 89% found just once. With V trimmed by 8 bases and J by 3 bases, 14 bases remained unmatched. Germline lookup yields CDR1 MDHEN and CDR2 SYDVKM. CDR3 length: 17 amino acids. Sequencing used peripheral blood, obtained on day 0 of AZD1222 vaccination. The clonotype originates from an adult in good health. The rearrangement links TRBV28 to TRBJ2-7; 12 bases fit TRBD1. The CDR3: CASEEGQGAGGLYEQYF. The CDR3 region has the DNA TGTGCCAGCGAGGAGGGACAGGGGGCCGGGGGGCTCTACGAGCAGTACTTC.